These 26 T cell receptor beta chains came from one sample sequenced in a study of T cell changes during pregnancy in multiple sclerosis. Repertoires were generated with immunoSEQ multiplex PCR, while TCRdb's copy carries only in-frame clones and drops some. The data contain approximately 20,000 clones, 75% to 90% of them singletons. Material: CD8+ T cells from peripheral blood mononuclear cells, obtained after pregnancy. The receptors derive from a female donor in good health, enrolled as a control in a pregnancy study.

The CDR3: CASSSPHQGAPFAYNEQFF. The CDR3 coding sequence is TGTGCCAGTAGTTCCCCGCATCAGGGTGCTCCCTTCGCCTACAATGAGCAGTTCTTC. This chain links TRBV19 with TRBJ2-1; D is possibly TRBD1 (5 bases). V lost 5 bases, J lost 2 bases, and 25 bases lay in between. CDR3 length equals 19 residues. In germline, CDR1 is LNHDA, CDR2 SQIVND (reference sequence).

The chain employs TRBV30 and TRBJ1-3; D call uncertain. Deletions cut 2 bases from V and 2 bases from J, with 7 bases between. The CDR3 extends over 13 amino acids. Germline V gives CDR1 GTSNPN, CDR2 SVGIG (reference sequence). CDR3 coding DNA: TGTGCCTGGAGTATCACACCTGGAAACACCATATATTTT. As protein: CAWSITPGNTIYF.

Written as DNA, the CDR3 is TGTGCCAGCAGCTCCGTCGGGGAAGCTTTCTTT. Encoded protein: CASSSVGEAFF. The rearrangement joins TRBV7-2 to TRBJ1-1; D not resolved. Trimming pared 4 bases from V and 8 bases from J, leaving 8 bases between. Germline V gives CDR1 SGHTA, CDR2 FQGNSA. CDR3 length: 11 amino acids. The full variable domain, with the rest looked up from reference TRBV7-2 and TRBJ1-1, is GAGVSQSPSNKVTEKGKDVELRCDPISGHTALYWYRQSLGQGLEFLIYFQGNSAPDKSGLPSDRFSAERTGGSVSTLTIQRTQQEDSAVYLCASSSVGEAFFGQGTRLTVV.

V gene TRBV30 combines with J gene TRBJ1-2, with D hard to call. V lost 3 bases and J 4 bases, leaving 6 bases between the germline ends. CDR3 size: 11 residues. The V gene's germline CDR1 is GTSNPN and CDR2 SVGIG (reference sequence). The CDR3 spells CAWRRGYGYTF. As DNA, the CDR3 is TGTGCCTGGAGGCGAGGCTATGGCTACACCTTC.

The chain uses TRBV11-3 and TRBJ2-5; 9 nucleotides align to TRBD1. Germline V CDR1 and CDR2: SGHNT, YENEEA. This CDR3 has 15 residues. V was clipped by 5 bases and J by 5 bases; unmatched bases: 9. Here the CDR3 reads CASSRTGGWQETQYF. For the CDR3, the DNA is TGTGCCAGCAGCAGAACAGGGGGCTGGCAGGAGACCCAGTACTTC.

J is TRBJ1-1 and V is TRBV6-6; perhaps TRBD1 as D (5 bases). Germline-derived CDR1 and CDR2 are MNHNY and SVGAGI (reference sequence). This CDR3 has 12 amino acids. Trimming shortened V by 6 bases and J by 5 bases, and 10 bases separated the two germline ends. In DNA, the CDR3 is TGTGCCAGCAGGGCAGGGTCTACTGAAGCTTTCTTT. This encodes CASRAGSTEAFF.

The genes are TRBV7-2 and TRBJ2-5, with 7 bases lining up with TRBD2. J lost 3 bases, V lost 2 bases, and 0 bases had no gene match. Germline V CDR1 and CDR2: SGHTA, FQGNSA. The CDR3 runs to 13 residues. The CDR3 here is CASSLRGEETQYF. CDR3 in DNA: TGTGCCAGCAGCTTACGGGGGGAAGAGACCCAGTACTTC.

The CDR3 nucleotides read TGTGCCAGCAGCGTAGAAAGCGGGGGGATAGATACGCAGTATTTT. It translates to CASSVESGGIDTQYF. V usage is TRBV9 and J usage is TRBJ2-3, with 9 bases matching TRBD2. With 0 bases clipped from V and 5 bases from J, the junction kept 4 bases outside the gene matches. Germline V gives CDR1 SGDLS, CDR2 YYNGEE. This CDR3 comprises 15 residues.

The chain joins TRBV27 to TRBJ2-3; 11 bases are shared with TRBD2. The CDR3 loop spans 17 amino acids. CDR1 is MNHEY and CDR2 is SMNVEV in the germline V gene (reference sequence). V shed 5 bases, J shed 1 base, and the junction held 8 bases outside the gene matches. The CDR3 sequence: CASSLYSGGAGTDTQYF. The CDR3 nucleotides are TGTGCCAGCAGTCTGTATAGCGGGGGGGCTGGCACAGATACGCAGTATTTT.

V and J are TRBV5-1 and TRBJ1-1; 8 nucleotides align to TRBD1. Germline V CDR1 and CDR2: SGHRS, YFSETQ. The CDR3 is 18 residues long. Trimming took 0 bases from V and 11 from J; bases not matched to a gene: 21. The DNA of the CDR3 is TGCGCCAGCAGCTTGGACAGGGGGGCTGAAGAAGAGGTTATAAGGGCTTTCTTT. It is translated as CASSLDRGAEEEVIRAFF.

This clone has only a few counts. CDR3 bases: TGTGCCAGCAGTGCTGGGGGCAGCGAAGCTTTCTTT. Its protein is CASSAGGSEAFF. The V gene is TRBV27, the J gene TRBJ1-1, with D perhaps matching TRBD1 (6 bases). The germline V gene encodes CDR1 MNHEY and CDR2 SMNVEV (reference sequence). Trimming removed 5 bases from V and 8 bases from J, with 12 bases in between. The CDR3 runs to 12 residues.

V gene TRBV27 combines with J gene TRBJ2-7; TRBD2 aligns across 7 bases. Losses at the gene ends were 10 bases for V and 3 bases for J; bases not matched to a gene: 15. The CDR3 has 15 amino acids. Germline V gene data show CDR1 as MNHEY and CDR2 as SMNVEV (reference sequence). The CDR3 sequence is CATVTRRGVVYEQYF. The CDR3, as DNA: TGTGCCACCGTAACGCGACGGGGGGTGGTCTACGAGCAGTACTTC.

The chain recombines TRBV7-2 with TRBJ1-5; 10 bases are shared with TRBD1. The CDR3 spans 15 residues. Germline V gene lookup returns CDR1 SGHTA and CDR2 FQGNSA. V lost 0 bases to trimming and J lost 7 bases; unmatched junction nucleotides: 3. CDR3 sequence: CASSLATGGMQPQHF. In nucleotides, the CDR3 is TGTGCCAGCAGCTTAGCGACAGGGGGCATGCAGCCCCAGCATTTT.

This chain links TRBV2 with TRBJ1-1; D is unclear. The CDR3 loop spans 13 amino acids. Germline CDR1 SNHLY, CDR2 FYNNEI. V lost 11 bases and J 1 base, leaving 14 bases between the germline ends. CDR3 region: CAQRETSNTEAFF. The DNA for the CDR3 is TGTGCCCAAAGGGAGACATCGAACACTGAAGCTTTCTTT.

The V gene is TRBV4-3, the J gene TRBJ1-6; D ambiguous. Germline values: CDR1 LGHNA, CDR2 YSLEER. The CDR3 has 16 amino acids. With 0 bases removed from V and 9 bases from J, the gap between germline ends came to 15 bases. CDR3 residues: CASSQDLEQGGSPLHF. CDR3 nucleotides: TGCGCCAGCAGCCAAGATTTGGAGCAAGGAGGTTCACCCCTCCACTTT.

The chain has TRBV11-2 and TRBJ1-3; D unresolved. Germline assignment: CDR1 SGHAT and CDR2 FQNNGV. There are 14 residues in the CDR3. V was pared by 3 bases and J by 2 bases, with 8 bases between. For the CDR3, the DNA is TGTGCCAGCAGCTTCGTCGGGACTGGAAACACCATATATTTT. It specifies CASSFVGTGNTIYF.

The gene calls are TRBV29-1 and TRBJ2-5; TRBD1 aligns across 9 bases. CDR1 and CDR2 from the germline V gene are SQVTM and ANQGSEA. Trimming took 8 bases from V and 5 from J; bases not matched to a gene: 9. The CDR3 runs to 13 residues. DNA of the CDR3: TGCAGCCTCCGGACAGGGGAAACGGAGACCCAGTACTTC. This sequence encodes CSLRTGETETQYF.

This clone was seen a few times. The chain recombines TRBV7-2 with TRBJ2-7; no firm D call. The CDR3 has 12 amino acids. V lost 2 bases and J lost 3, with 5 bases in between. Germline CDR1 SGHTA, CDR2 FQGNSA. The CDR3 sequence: CASSLTGYEQYF. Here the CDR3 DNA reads TGTGCCAGCAGCTTAACTGGCTACGAGCAGTACTTC.

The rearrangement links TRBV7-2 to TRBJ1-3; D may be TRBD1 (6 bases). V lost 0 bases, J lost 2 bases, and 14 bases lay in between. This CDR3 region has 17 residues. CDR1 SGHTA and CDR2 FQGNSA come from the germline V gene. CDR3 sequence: CASSLANGGGPGNTIYF. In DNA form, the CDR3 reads TGTGCCAGCAGCTTAGCGAATGGGGGGGGCCCTGGAAACACCATATATTTT.

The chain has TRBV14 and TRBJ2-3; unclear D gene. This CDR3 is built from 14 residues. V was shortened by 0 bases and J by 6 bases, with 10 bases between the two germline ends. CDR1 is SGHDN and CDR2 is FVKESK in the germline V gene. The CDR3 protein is CASSQEAVSDTQYF. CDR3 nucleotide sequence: TGTGCCAGCAGCCAAGAGGCAGTAAGTGATACGCAGTATTTT.

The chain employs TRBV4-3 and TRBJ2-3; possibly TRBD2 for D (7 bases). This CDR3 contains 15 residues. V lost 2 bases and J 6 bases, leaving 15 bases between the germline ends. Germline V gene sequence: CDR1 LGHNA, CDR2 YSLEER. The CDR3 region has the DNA TGCGCCAGCAGCCAAACCCTTGGGGGGGCGGATACGCAGTATTTT. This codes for CASSQTLGGADTQYF.

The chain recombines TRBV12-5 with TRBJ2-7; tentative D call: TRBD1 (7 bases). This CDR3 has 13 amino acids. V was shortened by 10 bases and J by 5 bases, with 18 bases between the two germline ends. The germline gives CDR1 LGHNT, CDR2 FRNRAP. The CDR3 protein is CATTETGEDEQYF. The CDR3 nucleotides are TGTGCTACTACCGAAACAGGGGAGGACGAGCAGTACTTC.

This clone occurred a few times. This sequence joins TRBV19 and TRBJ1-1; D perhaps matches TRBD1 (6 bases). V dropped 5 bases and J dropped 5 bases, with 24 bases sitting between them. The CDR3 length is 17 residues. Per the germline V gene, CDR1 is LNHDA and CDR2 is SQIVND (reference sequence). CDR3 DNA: TGTGCCAGTAGTGAAATCCATCGAGGCAGGGGTGATACTGAAGCTTTCTTT. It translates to CASSEIHRGRGDTEAFF.

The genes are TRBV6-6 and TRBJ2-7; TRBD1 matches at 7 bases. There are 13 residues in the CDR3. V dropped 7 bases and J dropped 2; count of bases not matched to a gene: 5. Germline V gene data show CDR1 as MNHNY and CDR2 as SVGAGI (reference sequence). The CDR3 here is CASTRTGPYEQYF. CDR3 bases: TGTGCCAGCACTAGGACAGGTCCCTACGAGCAGTACTTC.

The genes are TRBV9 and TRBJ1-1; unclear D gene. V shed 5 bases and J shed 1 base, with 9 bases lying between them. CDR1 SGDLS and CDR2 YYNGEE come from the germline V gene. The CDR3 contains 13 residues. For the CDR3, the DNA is TGTGCCAGCAGGACTGACGGGAACACTGAAGCTTTCTTT. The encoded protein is CASRTDGNTEAFF. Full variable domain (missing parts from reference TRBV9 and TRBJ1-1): DSGVTQTPKHLITATGQRVTLRCSPRSGDLSVYWYQQSLDQGLQFLIQYYNGEERAKGNILERFSAQQFPDLHSELNLSSLELGDSALYFCASRTDGNTEAFFGQGTRLTVV.

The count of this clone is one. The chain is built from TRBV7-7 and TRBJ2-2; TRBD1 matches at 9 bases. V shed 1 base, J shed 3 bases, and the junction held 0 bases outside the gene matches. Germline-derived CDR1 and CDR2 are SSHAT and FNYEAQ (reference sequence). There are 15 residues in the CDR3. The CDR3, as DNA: TGTGCCAGCAGCTTAGGGACAGGGGACACCGGGGAGCTGTTTTTT. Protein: CASSLGTGDTGELFF.